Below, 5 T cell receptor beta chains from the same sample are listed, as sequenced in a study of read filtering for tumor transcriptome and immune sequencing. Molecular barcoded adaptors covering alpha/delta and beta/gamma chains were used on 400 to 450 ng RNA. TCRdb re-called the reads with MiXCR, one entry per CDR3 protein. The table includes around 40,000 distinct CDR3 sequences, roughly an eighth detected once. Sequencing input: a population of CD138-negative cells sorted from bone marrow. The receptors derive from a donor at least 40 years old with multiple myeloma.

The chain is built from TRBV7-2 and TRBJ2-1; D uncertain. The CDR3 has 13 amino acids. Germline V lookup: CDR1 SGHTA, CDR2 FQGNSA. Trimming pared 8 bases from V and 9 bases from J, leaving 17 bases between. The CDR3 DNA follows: TGTGCCAGCGGCATCACACCAACGGGTGAGCAGTTCTTC. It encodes CASGITPTGEQFF. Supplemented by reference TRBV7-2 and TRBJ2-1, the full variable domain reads GAGVSQSPSNKVTEKGKDVELRCDPISGHTALYWYRQSLGQGLEFLIYFQGNSAPDKSGLPSDRFSAERTGGSVSTLTIQRTQQEDSAVYLCASGITPTGEQFFGPGTRLTVL.

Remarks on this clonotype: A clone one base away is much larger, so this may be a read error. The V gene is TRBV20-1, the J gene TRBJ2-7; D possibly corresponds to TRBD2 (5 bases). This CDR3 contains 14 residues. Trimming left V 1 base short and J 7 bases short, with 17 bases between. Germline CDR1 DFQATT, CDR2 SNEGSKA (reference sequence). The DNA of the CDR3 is TGCAGTGCTAGAGGGAGGCACCCAACGGAGGAGCAGTACTTC. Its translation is CSARGRHPTEEQYF.

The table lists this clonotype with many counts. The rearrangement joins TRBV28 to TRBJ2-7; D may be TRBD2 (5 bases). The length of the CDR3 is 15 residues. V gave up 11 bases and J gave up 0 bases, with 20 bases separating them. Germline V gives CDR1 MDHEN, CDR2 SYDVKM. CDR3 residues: CACGEGGRSSYEQYF. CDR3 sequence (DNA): TGTGCCTGCGGAGAAGGAGGACGGAGCTCCTACGAGCAGTACTTC.

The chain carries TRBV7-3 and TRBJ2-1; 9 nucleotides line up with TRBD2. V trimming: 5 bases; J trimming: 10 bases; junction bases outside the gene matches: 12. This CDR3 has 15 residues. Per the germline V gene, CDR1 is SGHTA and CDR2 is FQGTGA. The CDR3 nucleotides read TGTGCCAGCAGCCCCGGGGGTAGCGGGAGCGGCGAGCAGTTCTTC. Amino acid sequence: CASSPGGSGSGEQFF.

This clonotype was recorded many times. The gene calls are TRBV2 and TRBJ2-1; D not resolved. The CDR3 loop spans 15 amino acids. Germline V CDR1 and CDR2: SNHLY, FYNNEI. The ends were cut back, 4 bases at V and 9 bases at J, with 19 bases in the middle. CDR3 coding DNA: TGTGCCAGCAGTGGTCGGGCGGCCCAGGCTGCTGAGCAGTTCTTC. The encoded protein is CASSGRAAQAAEQFF.